Sequencing of this TCR beta chain was carried out in a study of CD8 T cells in ankylosing spondylitis. At least ten counts were recorded for this clonotype. What it recognizes is unknown. Findings and caveats of the study: The clones that were linked to disease were reported to be significantly enriched in matched synovial fluid samples from ankylosing spondylitis patients. A motif of eight highly homologous TCR beta variants was seen as apparently characteristic of ankylosing spondylitis blood.

Germline V gene data show CDR1 as MNHEY and CDR2 as SMNVEV (reference sequence). J gave up 4 bases and V 5 bases, and 6 bases lay outside the gene matches. This CDR3 is built from 16 residues. TCRdb processed the 5' RACE reads anew with MiXCR; each CDR3 protein has one entry. The sample lists about 460,000 distinct CDR3 sequences, 5.3% occurring once. The material sequenced was blood, either unsorted or a sorted T cell fraction (not recorded which). The genes are TRBV27 and TRBJ2-2; 11 nucleotides match TRBD2. This receptor was obtained from a male donor with ankylosing spondylitis. CDR3 sequence: CASSNLAGGPTGELFF. The DNA of the CDR3 is TGTGCCAGCAGTAATCTAGCGGGAGGCCCCACCGGGGAGCTGTTTTTT.